The entry below gives a single T cell receptor beta chain sequence along with its context. What it binds is not known. CDR3 length: 18 amino acids. Germline V CDR1 and CDR2: SGDLS, YYNGEE. V lost 0 bases and J lost 1; bases outside the gene matches: 12. This record comes from a study of metastatic and nonmetastatic thyroid tumors. Study-level points and caveats: For both blood and tumor, malignant thyroid tumors reportedly showed significantly higher TCR beta diversity than benign nodules did.

Each patient went into thyroid surgery without having received any treatment. Original handling: The authors used CDR3 differences across clinicopathological groups to build a distant-metastasis classifier for papillary thyroid cancer. MiXCR re-clonotyped the PCR reads for TCRdb. Clone size and V and J calls follow TCRdb, not the original study. Among more than 13,000 clones listed, 23% were seen once. The chain combines TRBV9 with TRBJ1-2; 7 positions agree with TRBD1. The sequenced sample was blood. The sequence was collected from a female donor with papillary thyroid cancer or a benign thyroid nodule (not recorded which). Some clones in this sample may be carry-over from other donors' samples. For the CDR3, the DNA is TGTGCCAGCAGCGTAGGCGGCAGGACAGGACTGGGTAACTATGGCTACACCTTC. It yields the protein CASSVGGRTGLGNYGYTF.